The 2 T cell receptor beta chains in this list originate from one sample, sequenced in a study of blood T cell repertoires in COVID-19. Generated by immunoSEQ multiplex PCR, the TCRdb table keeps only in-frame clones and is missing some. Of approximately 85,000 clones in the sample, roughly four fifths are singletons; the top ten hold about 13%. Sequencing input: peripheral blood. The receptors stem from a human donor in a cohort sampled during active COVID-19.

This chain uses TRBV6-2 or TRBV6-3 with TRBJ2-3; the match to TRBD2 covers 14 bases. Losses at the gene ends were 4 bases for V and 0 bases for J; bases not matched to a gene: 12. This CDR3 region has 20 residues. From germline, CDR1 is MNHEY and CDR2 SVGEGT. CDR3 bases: TGTGCCAGCAGTTCCGCCCCCGGACTAGCGGGGGGCTTCAGCACAGATACGCAGTATTTT. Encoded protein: CASSSAPGLAGGFSTDTQYF.

The CDR3: CASSDRVGAQHF. The CDR3 DNA reads TGTGCCAGCAGTGATAGGGTAGGGGCCCAGCATTTT. The chain is built from TRBV6-1 and TRBJ1-5; D perhaps matches TRBD1 (5 bases). CDR3 length: 12 amino acids. V lost 3 bases and J lost 11, with 11 bases in between. From germline, CDR1 is MNHNS and CDR2 SASEGT.